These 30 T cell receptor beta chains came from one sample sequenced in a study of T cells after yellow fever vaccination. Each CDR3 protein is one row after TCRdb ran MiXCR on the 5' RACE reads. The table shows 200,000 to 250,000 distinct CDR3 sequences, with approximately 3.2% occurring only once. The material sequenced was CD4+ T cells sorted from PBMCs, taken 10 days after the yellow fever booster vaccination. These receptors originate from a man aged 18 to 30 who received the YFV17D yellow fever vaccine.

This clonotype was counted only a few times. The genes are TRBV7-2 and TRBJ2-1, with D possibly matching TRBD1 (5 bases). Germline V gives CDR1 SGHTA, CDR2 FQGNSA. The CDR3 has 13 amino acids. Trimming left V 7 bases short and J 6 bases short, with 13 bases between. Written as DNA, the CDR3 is TGTGCCAGCACATGGGGCCCCCTCAATGAGCAGTTCTTC. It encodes CASTWGPLNEQFF.

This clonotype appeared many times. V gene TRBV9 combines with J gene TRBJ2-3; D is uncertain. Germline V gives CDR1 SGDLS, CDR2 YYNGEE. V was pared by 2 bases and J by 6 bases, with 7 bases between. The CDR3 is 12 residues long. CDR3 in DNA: TGTGCCAGCAGCGTCCTCGGGGATACGCAGTATTTT. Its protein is CASSVLGDTQYF.

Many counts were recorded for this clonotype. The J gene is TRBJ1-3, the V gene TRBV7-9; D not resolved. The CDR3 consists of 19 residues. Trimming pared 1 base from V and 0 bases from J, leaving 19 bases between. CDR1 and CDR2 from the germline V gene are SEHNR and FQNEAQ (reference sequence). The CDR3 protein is CASSLDPLGRRSSGNTIYF. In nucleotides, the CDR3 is TGTGCCAGCAGCTTAGATCCCCTCGGACGTCGAAGCTCTGGAAACACCATATATTTT.

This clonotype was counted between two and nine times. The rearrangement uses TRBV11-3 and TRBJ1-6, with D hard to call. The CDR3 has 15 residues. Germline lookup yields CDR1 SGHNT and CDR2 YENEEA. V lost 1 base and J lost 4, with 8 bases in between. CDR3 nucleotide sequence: TGTGCCAGCAGCTTAGGGCAACAGTATAATTCACCCCTCCACTTT. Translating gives CASSLGQQYNSPLHF.

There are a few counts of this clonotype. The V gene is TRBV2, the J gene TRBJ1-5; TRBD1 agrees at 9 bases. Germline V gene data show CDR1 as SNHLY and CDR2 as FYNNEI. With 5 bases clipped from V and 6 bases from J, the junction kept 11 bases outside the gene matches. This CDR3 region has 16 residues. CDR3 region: CASSTDRGILGQPQHF. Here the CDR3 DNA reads TGTGCCAGCAGTACGGACAGGGGAATATTAGGTCAGCCCCAGCATTTT.

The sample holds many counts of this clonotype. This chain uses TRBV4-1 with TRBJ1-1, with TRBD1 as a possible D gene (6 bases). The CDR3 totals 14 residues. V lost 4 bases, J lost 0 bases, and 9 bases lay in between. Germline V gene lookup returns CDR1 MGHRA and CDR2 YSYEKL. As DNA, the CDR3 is TGCGCCAGCAGCCGGACAGACATGAACACTGAAGCTTTCTTT. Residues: CASSRTDMNTEAFF.

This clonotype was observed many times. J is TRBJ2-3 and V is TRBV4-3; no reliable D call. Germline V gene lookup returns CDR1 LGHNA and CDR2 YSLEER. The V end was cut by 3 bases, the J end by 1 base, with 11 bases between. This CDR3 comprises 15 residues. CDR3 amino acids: CASSQGSQGTDTQYF. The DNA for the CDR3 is TGCGCCAGCAGCCAGGGGTCCCAAGGCACAGATACGCAGTATTTT.

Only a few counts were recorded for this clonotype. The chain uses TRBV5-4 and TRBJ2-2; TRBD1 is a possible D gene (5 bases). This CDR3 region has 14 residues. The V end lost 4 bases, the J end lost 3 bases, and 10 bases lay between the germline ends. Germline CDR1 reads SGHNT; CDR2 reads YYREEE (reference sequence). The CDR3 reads CASSLGVDTGELFF. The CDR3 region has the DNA TGTGCCAGCAGCCTAGGGGTCGACACCGGGGAGCTGTTTTTT. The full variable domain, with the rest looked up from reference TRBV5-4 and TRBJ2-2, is ETGVTQSPTHLIKTRGQQVTLRCSSQSGHNTVSWYQQALGQGPQFIFQYYREEENGRGNFPPRFSGLQFPNYSSELNVNALELDDSALYLCASSLGVDTGELFFGEGSRLTVL.

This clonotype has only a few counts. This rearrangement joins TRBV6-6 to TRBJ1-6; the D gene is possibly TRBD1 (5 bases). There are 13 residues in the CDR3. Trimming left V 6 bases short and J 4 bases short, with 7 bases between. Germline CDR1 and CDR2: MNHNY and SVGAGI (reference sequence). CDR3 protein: CASRTEYNSPLHF. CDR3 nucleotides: TGTGCCAGCAGGACAGAATATAATTCACCCCTCCACTTT.

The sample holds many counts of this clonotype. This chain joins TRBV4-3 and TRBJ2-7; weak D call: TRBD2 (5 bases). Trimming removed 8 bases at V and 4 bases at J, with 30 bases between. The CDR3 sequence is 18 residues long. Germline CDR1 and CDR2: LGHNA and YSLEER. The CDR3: CASQPRAERPPNYYEQYV. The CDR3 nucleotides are TGCGCCAGCCAGCCAAGGGCGGAGCGGCCCCCTAATTATTACGAGCAGTACGTC.

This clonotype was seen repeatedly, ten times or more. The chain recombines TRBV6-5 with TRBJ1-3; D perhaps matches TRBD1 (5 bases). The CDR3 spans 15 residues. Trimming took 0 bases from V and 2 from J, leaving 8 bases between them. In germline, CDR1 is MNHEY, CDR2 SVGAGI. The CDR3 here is CASSYSTGAGNTIYF. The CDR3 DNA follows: TGTGCCAGCAGTTACTCGACGGGGGCTGGAAACACCATATATTTT.

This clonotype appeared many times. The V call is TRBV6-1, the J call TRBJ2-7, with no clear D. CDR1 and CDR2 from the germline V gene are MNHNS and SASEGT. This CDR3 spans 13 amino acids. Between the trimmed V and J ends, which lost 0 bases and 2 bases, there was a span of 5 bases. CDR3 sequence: CASSEAPAYEQYF. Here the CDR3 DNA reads TGTGCCAGCAGTGAAGCCCCAGCCTACGAGCAGTACTTC.

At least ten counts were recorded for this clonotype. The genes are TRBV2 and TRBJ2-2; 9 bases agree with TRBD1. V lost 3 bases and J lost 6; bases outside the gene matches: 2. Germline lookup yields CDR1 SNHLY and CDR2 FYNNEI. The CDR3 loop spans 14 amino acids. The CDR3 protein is CASSEDRGAGELFF. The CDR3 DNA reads TGTGCCAGCAGTGAGGACAGGGGAGCCGGGGAGCTGTTTTTT.

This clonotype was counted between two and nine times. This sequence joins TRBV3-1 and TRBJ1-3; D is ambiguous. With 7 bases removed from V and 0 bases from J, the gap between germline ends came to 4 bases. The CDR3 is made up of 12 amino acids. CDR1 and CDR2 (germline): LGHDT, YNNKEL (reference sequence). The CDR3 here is CASTLSGNTIYF. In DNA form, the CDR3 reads TGTGCCAGCACCCTCTCTGGAAACACCATATATTTT.

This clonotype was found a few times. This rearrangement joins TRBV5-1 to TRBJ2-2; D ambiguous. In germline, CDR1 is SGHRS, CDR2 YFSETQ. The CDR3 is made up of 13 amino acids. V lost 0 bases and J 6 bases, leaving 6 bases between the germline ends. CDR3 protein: CASSLGVAGELFF. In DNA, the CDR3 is TGCGCCAGCAGCTTGGGAGTGGCCGGGGAGCTGTTTTTT. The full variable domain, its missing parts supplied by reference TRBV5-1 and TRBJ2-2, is KAGVTQTPRYLIKTRGQQVTLSCSPISGHRSVSWYQQTPGQGLQFLFEYFSETQRNKGNFPGRFSGRQFSNSRSEMNVSTLELGDSALYLCASSLGVAGELFFGEGSRLTVL.

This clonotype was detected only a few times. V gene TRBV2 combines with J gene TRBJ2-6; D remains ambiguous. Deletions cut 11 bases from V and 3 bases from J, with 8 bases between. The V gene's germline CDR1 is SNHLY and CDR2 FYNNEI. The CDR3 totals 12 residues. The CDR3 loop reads CASGLGANVLTF. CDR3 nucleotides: TGTGCCTCGGGTCTTGGGGCCAACGTCCTGACTTTC.

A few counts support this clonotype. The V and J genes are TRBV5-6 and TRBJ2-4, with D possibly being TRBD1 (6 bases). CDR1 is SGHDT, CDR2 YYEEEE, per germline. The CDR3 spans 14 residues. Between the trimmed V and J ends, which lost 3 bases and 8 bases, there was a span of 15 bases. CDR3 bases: TGTGCCAGCAGCTACCGGACAGCCTGGGACATTCAGTACTTC. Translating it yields CASSYRTAWDIQYF.

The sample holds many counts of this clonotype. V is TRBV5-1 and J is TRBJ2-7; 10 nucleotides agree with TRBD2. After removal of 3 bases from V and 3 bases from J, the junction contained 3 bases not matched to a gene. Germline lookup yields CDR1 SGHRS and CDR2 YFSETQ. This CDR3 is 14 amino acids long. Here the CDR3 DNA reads TGCGCCAGCAGCTCGACTAGCGGGCGCTACGAGCAGTACTTC. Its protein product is CASSSTSGRYEQYF. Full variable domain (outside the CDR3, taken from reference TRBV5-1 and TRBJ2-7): KAGVTQTPRYLIKTRGQQVTLSCSPISGHRSVSWYQQTPGQGLQFLFEYFSETQRNKGNFPGRFSGRQFSNSRSEMNVSTLELGDSALYLCASSSTSGRYEQYFGPGTRLTVT.

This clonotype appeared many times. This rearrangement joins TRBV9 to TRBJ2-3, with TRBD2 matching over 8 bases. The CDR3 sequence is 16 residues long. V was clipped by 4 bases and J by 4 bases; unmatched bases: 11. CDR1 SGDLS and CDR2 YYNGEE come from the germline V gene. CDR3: CASSPFSRREADTQYF. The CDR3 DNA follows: TGTGCCAGCAGCCCCTTTAGCCGGCGGGAGGCAGATACGCAGTATTTT.

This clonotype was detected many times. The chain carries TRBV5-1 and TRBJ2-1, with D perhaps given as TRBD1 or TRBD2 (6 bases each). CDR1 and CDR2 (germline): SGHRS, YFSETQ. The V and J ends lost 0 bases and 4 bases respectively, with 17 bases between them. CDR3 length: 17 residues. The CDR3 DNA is TGCGCCAGCAGCTTGGCCAAAGGAGGGGGAGATTACAATGAGCAGTTCTTC. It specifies CASSLAKGGGDYNEQFF.

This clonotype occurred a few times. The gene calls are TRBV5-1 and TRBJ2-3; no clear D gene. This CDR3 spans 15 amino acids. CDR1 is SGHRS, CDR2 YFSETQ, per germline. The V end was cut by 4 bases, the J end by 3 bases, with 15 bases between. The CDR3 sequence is CASSPNPGRTDTQYF. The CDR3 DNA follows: TGCGCCAGCAGCCCCAATCCGGGTCGAACAGATACGCAGTATTTT. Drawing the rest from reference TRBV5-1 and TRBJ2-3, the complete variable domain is KAGVTQTPRYLIKTRGQQVTLSCSPISGHRSVSWYQQTPGQGLQFLFEYFSETQRNKGNFPGRFSGRQFSNSRSEMNVSTLELGDSALYLCASSPNPGRTDTQYFGPGTRLTVL.

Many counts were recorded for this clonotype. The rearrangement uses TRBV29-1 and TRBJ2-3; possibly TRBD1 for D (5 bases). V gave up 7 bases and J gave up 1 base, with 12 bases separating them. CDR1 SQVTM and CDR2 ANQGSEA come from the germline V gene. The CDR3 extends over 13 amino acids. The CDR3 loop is CSASDSRTDTQYF. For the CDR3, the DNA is TGCAGCGCGTCTGACAGCCGCACAGATACGCAGTATTTT.

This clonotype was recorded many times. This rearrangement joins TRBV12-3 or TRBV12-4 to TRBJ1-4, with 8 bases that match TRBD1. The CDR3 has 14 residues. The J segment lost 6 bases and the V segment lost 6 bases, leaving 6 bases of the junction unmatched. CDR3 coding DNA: TGTGCCAGCAGAAAGACAGGGGAGGATGAAAAACTGTTTTTT. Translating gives CASRKTGEDEKLFF.

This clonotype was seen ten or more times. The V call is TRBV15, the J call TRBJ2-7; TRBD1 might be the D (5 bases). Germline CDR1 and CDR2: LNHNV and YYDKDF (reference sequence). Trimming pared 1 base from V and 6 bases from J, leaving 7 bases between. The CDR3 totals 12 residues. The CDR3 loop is CATSRGTGEQYF. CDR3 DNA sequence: TGTGCCACCAGCAGAGGAACAGGCGAGCAGTACTTC.

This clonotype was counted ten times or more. The CDR3 loop reads CASSEVLVVTNEKLFF. DNA for the CDR3: TGTGCCAGCAGTGAAGTTCTCGTCGTAACTAATGAAAAACTGTTTTTT. The rearrangement joins TRBV6-1 to TRBJ1-4, with unresolved D. With 1 base removed from V and 1 base from J, the gap between germline ends came to 10 bases. CDR1 is MNHNS, CDR2 SASEGT, per germline. The CDR3 length is 16 residues.

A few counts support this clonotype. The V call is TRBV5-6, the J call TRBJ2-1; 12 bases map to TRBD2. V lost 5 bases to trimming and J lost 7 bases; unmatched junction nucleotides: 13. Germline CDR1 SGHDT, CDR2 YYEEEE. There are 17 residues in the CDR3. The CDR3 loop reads CASSSWARTSGENEQFF. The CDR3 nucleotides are TGTGCCAGCAGTTCCTGGGCCAGGACTAGCGGGGAGAATGAGCAGTTCTTC.

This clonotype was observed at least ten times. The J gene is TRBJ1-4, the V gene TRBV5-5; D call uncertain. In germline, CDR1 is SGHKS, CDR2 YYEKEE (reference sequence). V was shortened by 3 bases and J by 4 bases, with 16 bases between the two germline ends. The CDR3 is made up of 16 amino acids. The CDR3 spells CASSSRRNSHNEKLFF. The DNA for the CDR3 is TGTGCCAGCAGCTCACGTCGAAATTCCCATAATGAAAAACTGTTTTTT.

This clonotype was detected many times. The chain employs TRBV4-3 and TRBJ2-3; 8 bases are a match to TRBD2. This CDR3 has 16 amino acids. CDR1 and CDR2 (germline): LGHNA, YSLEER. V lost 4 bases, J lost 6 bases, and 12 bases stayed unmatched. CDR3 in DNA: TGCGCCAGCAGCCCCCGACGGGGGGGCGGGTCGGATACGCAGTATTTT. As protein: CASSPRRGGGSDTQYF.

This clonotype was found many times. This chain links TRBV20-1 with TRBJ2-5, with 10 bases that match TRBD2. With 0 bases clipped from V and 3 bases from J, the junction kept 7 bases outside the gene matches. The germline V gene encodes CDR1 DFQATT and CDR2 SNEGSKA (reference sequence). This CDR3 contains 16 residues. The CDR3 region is CSARDPLAGDEETQYF. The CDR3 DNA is TGCAGTGCTAGAGATCCCCTAGCGGGGGACGAAGAGACCCAGTACTTC.

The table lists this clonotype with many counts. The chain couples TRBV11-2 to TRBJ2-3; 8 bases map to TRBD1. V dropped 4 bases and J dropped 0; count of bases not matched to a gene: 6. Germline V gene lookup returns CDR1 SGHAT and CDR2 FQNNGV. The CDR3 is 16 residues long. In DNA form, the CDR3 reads TGTGCCAGCAGCTCCGGGGACAGGTTTAGCACAGATACGCAGTATTTT. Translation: CASSSGDRFSTDTQYF.